Given below is one T cell receptor beta chain in context. This specimen belongs to a study of T cells in Graves' hyperthyroidism and ophthalmopathy. The V segment lost 0 bases and the J segment 6 bases; nucleotides outside the gene matches: 4. Germline V gives CDR1 MNHEY, CDR2 SVGAGI. This CDR3 is 16 amino acids long. Patients between 18 and 65 years old had hyperthyroidism, newly diagnosed and lasting under 2 months. The study based diagnoses on clinical symptoms, serum thyroxine and TRAb, thyroid ultrasound and orbital computed tomography. The PBMCs studied were ones that came from about 9.9 ml fresh peripheral blood. The CDR3 regions of TCR beta were amplified from RNA transcripts. RT-PCR in the first round (using the HTBI primer set) targeted the TCR CDR3. Via MiXCR, TCRdb re-called the multiplex PCR reads, giving one row per CDR3 protein. The table has about 720,000 distinct CDR3 sequences, around 20% seen once.

The clonotype comes from a woman aged 45-60 years with Graves' hyperthyroidism that later progressed to Graves' ophthalmopathy. Sequenced: blood. This rearrangement joins TRBV6-5 to TRBJ1-6; TRBD1 matches at 8 bases. In DNA, the CDR3 is TGTGCCAGCAGTTACTCGAGACAGGGGCGTAATTCACCCCTCCACTTT. Translated: CASSYSRQGRNSPLHF.